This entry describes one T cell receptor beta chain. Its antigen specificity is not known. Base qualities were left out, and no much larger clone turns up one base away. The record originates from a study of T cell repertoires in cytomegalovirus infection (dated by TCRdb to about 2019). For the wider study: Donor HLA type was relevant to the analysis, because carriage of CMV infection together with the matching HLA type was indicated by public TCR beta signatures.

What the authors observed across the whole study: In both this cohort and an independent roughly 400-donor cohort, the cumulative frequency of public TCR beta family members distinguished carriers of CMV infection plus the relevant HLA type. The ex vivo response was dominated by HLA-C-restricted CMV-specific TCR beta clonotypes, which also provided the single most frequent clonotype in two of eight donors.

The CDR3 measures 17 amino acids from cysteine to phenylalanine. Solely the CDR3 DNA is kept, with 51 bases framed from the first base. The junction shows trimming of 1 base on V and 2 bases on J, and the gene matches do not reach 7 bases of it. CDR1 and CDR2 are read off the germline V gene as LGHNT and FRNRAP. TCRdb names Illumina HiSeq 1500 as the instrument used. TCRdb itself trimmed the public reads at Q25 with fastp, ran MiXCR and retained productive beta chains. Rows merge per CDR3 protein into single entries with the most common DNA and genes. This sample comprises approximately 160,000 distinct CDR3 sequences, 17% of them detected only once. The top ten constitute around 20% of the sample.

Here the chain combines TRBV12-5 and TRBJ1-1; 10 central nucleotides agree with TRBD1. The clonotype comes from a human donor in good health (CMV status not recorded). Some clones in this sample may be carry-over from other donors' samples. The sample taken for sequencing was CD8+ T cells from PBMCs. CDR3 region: CASGLAVTGGVNTEAFF. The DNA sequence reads TGTGCTAGTGGTTTGGCAGTGACAGGGGGCGTAAACACTGAAGCTTTCTTT. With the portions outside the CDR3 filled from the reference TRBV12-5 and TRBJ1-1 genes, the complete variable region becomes DARVTQTPRHKVTEMGQEVTMRCQPILGHNTVFWYRQTMMQGLELLAYFRNRAPLDDSGMPKDRFSAEMPDATLATLKIQPSEPRDSAVYFCASGLAVTGGVNTEAFFGQGTRLTVV.